This T cell receptor beta chain was obtained from a study of shared clonotypes between healthy human individuals. Study background: Per donor, three plates held CD4 naive cells, three held CD4 memory, two held CD8 naive and one held CD8 memory. Study findings and constraints: Generally, naive subsets came out with larger estimated richness than memory subsets.

The CDR3 sequence is 15 residues long. Trimming took 5 bases from V and 2 from J, leaving 16 bases between them. Germline lookup yields CDR1 MNHEY and CDR2 SMNVEV (reference sequence). Naive CD8 cells, CD45RO-negative and positively selected for CCR7, excluded terminally differentiated effector memory CD45RA+ cells. The table lists this clone with a count of one. Its antigen remains unknown. Replicate PCRs run on sorted subsets employed approximately 0.2 ug DNA, approximately 30,000 T cell genomes. Produced via immunoSEQ multiplex PCR; TCRdb's table is partial and in-frame only. Found here are millions of clones, just over 90% of them singletons; the top ten hold under 2%.

Sequencing was carried out using naive CD8+ T cells from PBMCs. The source is a man between 18 and 35 years old in good health. Some clones in this sample may be carry-over from other donors' samples. This rearrangement joins TRBV27 to TRBJ2-7; no definite D call. CDR3 DNA sequence: TGTGCCAGCAGTCCCCGACTTGGCGGCCCCTACGAGCAGTACTTC. As protein: CASSPRLGGPYEQYF.